A single sample is the source of the 24 T cell receptor beta chains below, sequenced in a study of OX40 agonist ivuxolimab in advanced cancers. The assay was immunoSEQ multiplex PCR, and TCRdb's table has in-frame clones only and misses some. The sample lists over 40,000 clones; 80% to 90% were seen once. The sequencing here drew on CD4+ or CD8+ T cells sorted from blood, taken in a trial of the OX40 agonist ivuxolimab. The receptors originated from an adult with an advanced solid tumor such as melanoma, head and neck, liver or kidney cancer.

This clone is a singleton in its sample. This CDR3 is CASSPDGQGAWTEAFF. CDR3 DNA: TGTGCCAGCTCACCAGATGGACAGGGGGCATGGACTGAAGCTTTCTTT. The chain has TRBV18 and TRBJ1-1, with TRBD1 matching over 11 bases. The junction had 7 bases not matched to a gene; V was cut back by 2 bases and J by 5 bases. This CDR3 is 16 amino acids long. Germline-derived CDR1 and CDR2 are KGHSH and LQKENI.

This rearrangement joins TRBV11-3 to TRBJ2-3; TRBD2 is a possible D gene (6 bases). Trimming removed 0 bases at V and 4 bases at J, with 11 bases between. The CDR3 sequence is 15 residues long. Germline-derived CDR1 and CDR2 are SGHNT and YENEEA. The CDR3 protein is CASSLDIGGPDTQYF. CDR3 sequence (DNA): TGTGCCAGCAGCTTAGATATCGGGGGACCAGATACGCAGTATTTT.

The CDR3 nucleotides are TGTGCCAGCAGTGAATTAACCCTAAATGAAAAACTGTTTTTT. As protein: CASSELTLNEKLFF. The V gene is TRBV25-1, the J gene TRBJ1-4; D call uncertain. V was clipped by 1 base and J by 5 bases, with 8 bases between them. CDR1 and CDR2 (germline): MGHDK, SYGVNS. CDR3 size: 14 residues.

The chain links TRBV19 to TRBJ1-1; D is uncertain. Between the trimmed V and J ends, which lost 1 base and 7 bases, there was a span of 10 bases. Per the germline V gene, CDR1 is LNHDA and CDR2 is SQIVND (reference sequence). The CDR3 extends over 13 amino acids. CDR3 DNA: TGTGCCAGTAGTATAGCCCTGAAGGGTGAAGCTTTCTTT. Residues: CASSIALKGEAFF.

In its sample, this clone was seen a few times. V is TRBV19 and J is TRBJ2-7; 7 bases are shared with TRBD1. After removal of 4 bases from V and 2 bases from J, the junction contained 11 bases not matched to a gene. The length of the CDR3 is 16 residues. The germline V gene has CDR1 LNHDA and CDR2 SQIVND (reference sequence). CDR3 sequence (DNA): TGTGCCAGTAGTACCATCTCCTACAGGGGAACCTACGAGCAGTACTTC. Translation: CASSTISYRGTYEQYF.

J is TRBJ2-3 and V is TRBV2; no reliable D call. Trimming shortened V by 3 bases and J by 4 bases, and 8 bases separated the two germline ends. Per germline, CDR1 SNHLY and CDR2 FYNNEI. CDR3 length equals 13 residues. CDR3 nucleotide sequence: TGTGCCAGCAGTGAGGTAGGCGCAGATACGCAGTATTTT. Its translation: CASSEVGADTQYF.

The rearrangement uses TRBV25-1 and TRBJ2-7; D uncertain. This CDR3 has 13 residues. CDR1 is MGHDK, CDR2 SYGVNS, per germline. V was clipped by 6 bases and J by 0 bases, with 9 bases between them. The CDR3: CASRAPSSYEQYF. CDR3 DNA sequence: TGTGCCAGCAGGGCCCCCAGCTCCTACGAGCAGTACTTC.

The chain carries TRBV11-3 and TRBJ2-1, with D possibly matching TRBD2 (5 bases). With 0 bases removed from V and 15 bases from J, the gap between germline ends came to 12 bases. CDR1 is SGHNT and CDR2 is YENEEA in the germline V gene. The CDR3 consists of 12 residues. The CDR3 DNA is TGTGCCAGCAGCTTAGATCTAGCTGTTCCGTTCTTC. This encodes CASSLDLAVPFF. The variable domain in full, completed from reference TRBV11-3 and TRBJ2-1, reads EAGVVQSPRYKIIEKKQPVAFWCNPISGHNTLYWYLQNLGQGPELLIRYENEEAVDDSQLPKDRFSAERLKGVDSTLKIQPAELGDSAVYLCASSLDLAVPFFGPGTRLTVL.

This chain links TRBV18 with TRBJ2-1; 14 bases match TRBD2. Unmatched junction bases numbered 5, after V lost 6 bases and J lost 10 bases. Germline V gene lookup returns CDR1 KGHSH and CDR2 LQKENI. This CDR3 spans 14 amino acids. The CDR3 loop reads CASSPGLAGEEQFF. In nucleotides, the CDR3 is TGTGCCAGCTCGCCGGGACTAGCGGGAGAGGAGCAGTTCTTC.

The J gene is TRBJ1-5, the V gene TRBV10-2, with D possibly being TRBD1 (6 bases). This CDR3 spans 15 amino acids. Germline V gene data show CDR1 as WSHSY and CDR2 as SAAADI. The V end was cut by 2 bases, the J end by 3 bases, with 11 bases between. This chain's CDR3 is CASSEGQIANQPQHF. CDR3 bases: TGCGCCAGCAGTGAGGGACAGATCGCCAATCAGCCCCAGCATTTT.

The CDR3: CASSLGRRYTGELFF. In nucleotides, the CDR3 is TGTGCCAGCAGCTTGGGACGGCGATACACCGGGGAGCTGTTTTTT. The chain uses TRBV5-4 and TRBJ2-2; no firm D call. The CDR3 totals 15 residues. The germline CDR1 and CDR2 sequences are SGHNT and YYREEE (reference sequence). Trimming left V 0 bases short and J 3 bases short, with 9 bases between.

The V gene is TRBV7-6, the J gene TRBJ2-3, with 9 bases lining up with TRBD2. Trimming at V came to 6 bases and at J to 5 bases, leaving 3 bases not matched to a gene. CDR1 SGHVS and CDR2 FNYEAQ come from the germline V gene. The CDR3 is 13 amino acids. The CDR3 protein is CASRRREGDTQYF. The CDR3 DNA is TGTGCCAGCAGAAGGCGGGAGGGAGATACGCAGTATTTT. The full variable domain, completed using reference TRBV7-6 and TRBJ2-3, is GAGVSQSPRYKVTKRGQDVALRCDPISGHVSLYWYRQALGQGPEFLTYFNYEAQQDKSGLPNDRFSAERPEGSISTLTIQRTEQRDSAMYRCASRRREGDTQYFGPGTRLTVL.

This chain joins TRBV4-1 and TRBJ1-5; D unresolved. CDR3 length: 16 residues. Germline CDR1 and CDR2: MGHRA and YSYEKL. V was shortened by 0 bases and J by 0 bases, with 9 bases between the two germline ends. For the CDR3, the DNA is TGCGCCAGCAGCCAAGATGGAGGAGCTAGCAATCAGCCCCAGCATTTT. Translation: CASSQDGGASNQPQHF.

CDR3 region: CAWRQEVTQYF. CDR3 coding DNA: TGTGCCTGGAGACAGGAAGTGACCCAGTACTTC. This rearrangement joins TRBV30 to TRBJ2-5, with D possibly matching TRBD1 (5 bases). The CDR3 runs to 11 residues. The germline V and J ends were trimmed by 3 bases and 7 bases, with 9 bases remaining between them. Germline CDR1 reads GTSNPN; CDR2 reads SVGIG (reference sequence).

This clone has only one observation. This chain joins TRBV5-5 and TRBJ2-2, with 7 bases identical to TRBD1. Trimming took 4 bases from V and 6 from J; bases not matched to a gene: 15. CDR3 length: 17 residues. Germline values: CDR1 SGHKS, CDR2 YYEKEE (reference sequence). The CDR3 region has the DNA TGTGCCAGCAGCCCTCTCCTGAAAAGGGGGCAAGCCGGGGAGCTGTTTTTT. This sequence encodes CASSPLLKRGQAGELFF.

CDR3 DNA sequence: TGTGCCAGCAGCTTGGGGGCCGGTTATGATGAGCAGTTCTTC. It encodes CASSLGAGYDEQFF. V usage is TRBV7-2 and J usage is TRBJ2-1; weak D call: TRBD1 (6 bases). CDR3 size: 14 residues. Per the germline V gene, CDR1 is SGHTA and CDR2 is FQGNSA. Between the trimmed V and J ends, which lost 3 bases and 8 bases, there was a span of 14 bases.

The rearrangement links TRBV14 to TRBJ2-5; D unclear. From germline, CDR1 is SGHDN and CDR2 FVKESK. CDR3 length: 14 residues. The V and J ends lost 3 bases and 5 bases respectively, with 13 bases between them. The CDR3 loop is CASSHIRFAETQYF. The CDR3 DNA reads as TGTGCCAGCAGCCACATTCGATTCGCGGAGACCCAGTACTTC.

This clone appeared a single time. V usage is TRBV11-3 and J usage is TRBJ1-4; TRBD1 is a possible D gene (5 bases). CDR1 and CDR2 (germline): SGHNT, YENEEA. V shed 5 bases and J shed 8 bases, with 15 bases lying between them. The CDR3 spans 14 residues. Here the CDR3 DNA reads TGTGCCAGCAGCCATCGGGAGGGGTACGAAAAACTGTTTTTT. Its protein is CASSHREGYEKLFF. The entire variable domain, with the rest obtained from reference TRBV11-3 and TRBJ1-4, is as follows: EAGVVQSPRYKIIEKKQPVAFWCNPISGHNTLYWYLQNLGQGPELLIRYENEEAVDDSQLPKDRFSAERLKGVDSTLKIQPAELGDSAVYLCASSHREGYEKLFFGSGTQLSVL.

The chain has TRBV7-6 and TRBJ1-3; D is uncertain. The CDR3 length is 16 residues. Germline V gene data show CDR1 as SGHVS and CDR2 as FNYEAQ. V was pared by 0 bases and J by 0 bases, with 9 bases between. CDR3 loop: CASSLARRSSGNTIYF. In DNA form, the CDR3 reads TGTGCCAGCAGCTTAGCGCGTCGGAGCTCTGGAAACACCATATATTTT.

The chain couples TRBV10-3 to TRBJ2-7, with D unclear. The length of the CDR3 is 13 residues. Trimming left V 2 bases short and J 1 base short, with 6 bases between. Germline CDR1 reads ENHRY; CDR2 reads SYGVKD. CDR3 sequence: CAISEGGSYEQYF. The CDR3 nucleotides read TGTGCCATCAGTGAGGGTGGTTCCTACGAGCAGTACTTC.

The genes are TRBV5-4 and TRBJ2-1; weak D call: TRBD1 (5 bases). Per the germline V gene, CDR1 is SGHNT and CDR2 is YYREEE (reference sequence). With 4 bases removed from V and 9 bases from J, the gap between germline ends came to 26 bases. The length of the CDR3 is 17 residues. The CDR3 nucleotides read TGTGCCAGCAGCCAAGCTGGGCAGGGTTCGGTTGCGACTGAGCAGTTCTTC. Translated, it gives CASSQAGQGSVATEQFF.

The chain has TRBV18 and TRBJ2-7, with TRBD2 matching over 12 bases. Trimming at V came to 3 bases and at J to 4 bases, leaving 4 bases not matched to a gene. The CDR3 totals 15 residues. CDR1 is KGHSH, CDR2 LQKENI, per germline. The CDR3 bases are TGTGCCAGCTCACCTCCGGGACTAGCGGGTTACGAGCAGTACTTC. Encoded protein: CASSPPGLAGYEQYF.

The chain recombines TRBV27 with TRBJ1-3; D call uncertain. The V gene's germline CDR1 is MNHEY and CDR2 SMNVEV (reference sequence). CDR3 size: 14 residues. The germline V and J ends were trimmed by 0 bases and 0 bases, with 3 bases remaining between them. CDR3 in DNA: TGTGCCAGCAGTTTATCCCCCTCTGGAAACACCATATATTTT. Protein sequence: CASSLSPSGNTIYF.

The chain recombines TRBV28 with TRBJ2-3; tentatively, D is TRBD1 or TRBD2 (5 bases each). This CDR3 is built from 14 residues. The germline gives CDR1 MDHEN, CDR2 SYDVKM. V lost 6 bases to trimming and J lost 0 bases, with 10 bases between them. CDR3 in DNA: TGTGCCAGCAGACTAGGGGAGAGCACAGATACGCAGTATTTT. Translation: CASRLGESTDTQYF.